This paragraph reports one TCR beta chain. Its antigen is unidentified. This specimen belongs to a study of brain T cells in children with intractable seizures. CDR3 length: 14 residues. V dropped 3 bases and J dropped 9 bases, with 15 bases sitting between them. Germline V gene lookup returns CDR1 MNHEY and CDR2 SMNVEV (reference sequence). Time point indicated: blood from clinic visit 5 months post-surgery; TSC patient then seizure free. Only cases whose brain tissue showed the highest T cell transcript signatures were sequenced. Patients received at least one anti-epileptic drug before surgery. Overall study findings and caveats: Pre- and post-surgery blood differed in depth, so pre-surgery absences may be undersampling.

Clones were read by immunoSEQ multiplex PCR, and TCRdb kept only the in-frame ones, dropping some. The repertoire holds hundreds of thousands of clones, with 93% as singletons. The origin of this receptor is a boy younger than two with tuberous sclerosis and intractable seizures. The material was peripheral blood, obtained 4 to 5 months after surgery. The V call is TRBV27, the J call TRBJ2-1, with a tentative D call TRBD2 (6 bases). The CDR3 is CASSLYSGLGEQFF. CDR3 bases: TGTGCCAGCAGTTTGTATAGCGGTCTGGGTGAGCAGTTCTTC.